Included here is one T cell receptor beta chain sequence, with context. TCR sequencing used cDNA made by reverse transcription of extracted RNA. Measured with immunoSEQ multiplex PCR; TCRdb has only the in-frame clones, and not every one. This table holds about 150,000 clones, about 89% found once. CDR3 length: 15 residues. Germline V lookup: CDR1 SEHNR, CDR2 FQNEAQ (reference sequence). Trimming took 5 bases from V and 2 from J, leaving 12 bases between them. The source of the sample is a study of CD8+ T cells in alopecia areata. The sequenced sample was CD8+ T cells sorted from blood, obtained at week 0. The chain couples TRBV7-9 to TRBJ1-4; D is unclear. The receptor's source is a human donor with alopecia areata. The CDR3 DNA follows: TGTGCCAGCAGCCCCCAACCCGGGACTAATGAAAAACTGTTTTTT. Its translation is CASSPQPGTNEKLFF.